This passage covers 14 T cell receptor beta chains from one sample sequenced in a study of cytomegalovirus exposure and HLA in healthy donors. The PCR made use of 60 Vbeta and 13 Jbeta primers. Assay: immunoSEQ multiplex PCR; the TCRdb copy retains only in-frame clones and omits some. Of some 130,000 clones in the sample, 80% were seen once. The specimen sequenced was PBMCs. All receptors derive from a man aged 25-45 years in good health and CMV-seronegative.

The sample holds a few counts of this clone. The rearrangement links TRBV18 to TRBJ2-5, with TRBD2 matching 8 bases. V lost 3 bases to trimming and J lost 5 bases; unmatched junction nucleotides: 8. CDR3 length equals 15 residues. The germline gives CDR1 KGHSH, CDR2 LQKENI. The CDR3 is CASSPGLGPEETQYF. DNA for the CDR3: TGTGCCAGCTCACCGGGACTAGGGCCGGAGGAGACCCAGTACTTC.

This chain uses TRBV9 with TRBJ1-2, with D uncertain. Per germline, CDR1 SGDLS and CDR2 YYNGEE. Trimming removed 0 bases from V and 7 bases from J, with 7 bases in between. CDR3 length: 12 amino acids. The CDR3 DNA reads TGTGCCAGCAGCGTAGGCCCGGGTGGCTACACCTTC. Protein product: CASSVGPGGYTF.

The V call is TRBV5-1, the J call TRBJ2-7, with 8 bases lining up with TRBD2. J was trimmed by 4 bases and V by 0 bases; bases with no gene match: 3. This CDR3 region has 14 residues. CDR1 SGHRS and CDR2 YFSETQ come from the germline V gene. In DNA form, the CDR3 reads TGCGCCAGCAGCTTGGGAACTAGCGGTTACGAGCAGTACTTC. Amino acid sequence: CASSLGTSGYEQYF.

The V call is TRBV30, the J call TRBJ2-1, with D uncertain. This CDR3 contains 11 residues. Germline V lookup: CDR1 GTSNPN, CDR2 SVGIG (reference sequence). Trimming cost V 5 bases and J 6 bases, with 8 bases left between them. This chain's CDR3 is CAWARVNEQFF. The DNA of the CDR3 is TGTGCCTGGGCCCGCGTCAATGAGCAGTTCTTC.

The genes are TRBV14 and TRBJ2-3; D is possibly TRBD1 (5 bases). The CDR3 is made up of 17 amino acids. The V end was cut by 0 bases, the J end by 2 bases, with 15 bases between. The germline V gene has CDR1 SGHDN and CDR2 FVKESK. This chain's CDR3 is CASSQDLGRRATDTQYF. In DNA form, the CDR3 reads TGTGCCAGCAGCCAAGATTTGGGGCGTCGGGCCACAGATACGCAGTATTTT.

The chain uses TRBV30 and TRBJ1-3; D uncertain. V was pared by 2 bases and J by 7 bases, with 15 bases between. This CDR3 is built from 14 residues. Germline-derived CDR1 and CDR2 are GTSNPN and SVGIG (reference sequence). The CDR3 sequence is CAWSLTVARNTIYF. The DNA for the CDR3 is TGTGCCTGGAGTCTAACAGTTGCCCGGAACACCATATATTTT.

This clone was detected only a few times. This chain connects TRBV7-2 to TRBJ1-4; TRBD1 agrees at 10 bases. This CDR3 is built from 15 residues. V gave up 1 base and J gave up 11 bases; unmatched junction bases: 7. Germline CDR1 and CDR2: SGHTA and FQGNSA. The chain's CDR3 is CASSLEPGQGQKLFF. CDR3 sequence (DNA): TGTGCCAGCAGCTTAGAACCGGGACAGGGGCAGAAACTGTTTTTT.

The table lists this clone with a count of one. The chain recombines TRBV4-1 with TRBJ2-2; 12 bases fit TRBD2. This CDR3 has 15 residues. Per germline, CDR1 MGHRA and CDR2 YSYEKL. The trim removed 6 bases at V and 5 bases at J, leaving 4 bases unmatched. CDR3 bases: TGCGCCAGCAGGCTAGCGGGAGGGAGGACCGGGGAGCTGTTTTTT. Protein product: CASRLAGGRTGELFF.

This clone was seen a handful of times. The chain joins TRBV6-1 to TRBJ1-2; no clear D gene. This CDR3 comprises 13 residues. V dropped 3 bases and J dropped 5 bases, with 10 bases sitting between them. Germline CDR1 reads MNHNS; CDR2 reads SASEGT. The CDR3 region is CASSDFGLYGYTF. The DNA for the CDR3 is TGTGCCAGCAGTGACTTTGGACTTTATGGCTACACCTTC.

V and J are TRBV7-2 and TRBJ2-5, with D possibly TRBD2 on 5 matching bases. The V end lost 1 base, the J end lost 3 bases, and 9 bases lay between the germline ends. The CDR3 length is 14 residues. Germline loops: CDR1 SGHTA, CDR2 FQGNSA. The CDR3 loop reads CASSLEQTKETQYF. In nucleotides, the CDR3 is TGTGCCAGCAGCTTAGAACAGACTAAAGAGACCCAGTACTTC.

The J gene is TRBJ2-2, the V gene TRBV9; tentatively, D is TRBD2 (6 bases). The V end was cut by 4 bases, the J end by 6 bases, with 13 bases between. CDR1 is SGDLS and CDR2 is YYNGEE in the germline V gene. The CDR3 is 14 residues long. Here the CDR3 DNA reads TGTGCCAGCAGCCCCCCGGCGGGATCCGGGGAGCTGTTTTTT. Protein sequence: CASSPPAGSGELFF.

The chain couples TRBV6-5 to TRBJ2-4; 10 nucleotides agree with TRBD1. The germline CDR1 and CDR2 sequences are MNHEY and SVGAGI. This CDR3 has 15 amino acids. V lost 5 bases and J lost 4; bases outside the gene matches: 5. DNA of the CDR3: TGTGCCAGCAGTCGGACGGGACAGGGGAAAAACATTCAGTACTTC. Its protein is CASSRTGQGKNIQYF.

This clone showed up just a few times. This rearrangement joins TRBV16 to TRBJ1-1; no definite D call. Per the germline V gene, CDR1 is KGHSY and CDR2 is FQNENV. The V end was cut by 5 bases, the J end by 0 bases, with 7 bases between. CDR3 length: 13 residues. The CDR3 DNA follows: TGTGCCAGCAGCTCGCAGATGAACACTGAAGCTTTCTTT. Translating it yields CASSSQMNTEAFF. Full variable domain (remainder filled in from reference TRBV16 and TRBJ1-1): GEEVAQTPKHLVRGEGQKAKLYCAPIKGHSYVFWYQQVLKNEFKFLISFQNENVFDETGMPKERFSAKCLPNSPCSLEIQATKLEDSAVYFCASSSQMNTEAFFGQGTRLTVV.

The chain is built from TRBV18 and TRBJ1-4; no firm D call. The CDR3 is 14 residues long. CDR1 and CDR2 (germline): KGHSH, LQKENI. Trimming stripped 5 bases from V and 2 bases from J, with 9 bases between. Here the CDR3 reads CASSEGATNEKLFF. The CDR3, as DNA: TGTGCCAGCTCAGAAGGAGCGACTAATGAAAAACTGTTTTTT.